Sequencing of this T cell receptor beta chain was carried out in a study of T cells of healthy individuals. This clonotype has only a few counts. TCRdb analysed the 5' RACE reads with MiXCR anew, one entry per CDR3 protein. The sample records approximately 100,000 distinct CDR3 sequences, around 17% being singletons. Trimming pared 3 bases from V and 5 bases from J, leaving 8 bases between. The CDR3 totals 13 residues. The rearrangement uses TRBV12-3 or TRBV12-4 and TRBJ1-5; D unresolved. This TCR derives from a human donor in good health. The DNA of the CDR3 is TGTGCCAGCAGTTTCCTGAGGGATCAGCCCCAGCATTTT. Its translation is CASSFLRDQPQHF.